This paragraph covers one T cell receptor beta chain sequence. V was trimmed by 0 bases and J by 2 bases, leaving 9 bases between them. The CDR3 extends over 15 amino acids. Germline V gene lookup returns CDR1 MNHEY and CDR2 SVGEGT. The data were taken from a study of blood T cell repertoires in COVID-19. At the level of the study: The study drew acute and convalescent COVID-19 samples from the United States, Italy and Spain. PBMCs, B-cell-depleted T cells, or T cells provided the cDNA or gDNA that made up the material.

Original analysis: Amplification with reference gene primers provided the estimates of nucleated cell counts. Assay used: immunoSEQ multiplex PCR; TCRdb lists only in-frame clones, some missing. V, J and clone size derive from that table, while D and trimming were established from the DNA sequence. The sample lists 40,000 to 60,000 clones; about four fifths were seen once. Sample: peripheral blood. The chain links TRBV6-2 or TRBV6-3 to TRBJ2-3; D might be TRBD1 (6 bases). This clonotype originated in a man between 50 and 59 years old with active COVID-19. The DNA for the CDR3 is TGTGCCAGCAGTTACTCGGACAGCAACACAGATACGCAGTATTTT. Protein product: CASSYSDSNTDTQYF.